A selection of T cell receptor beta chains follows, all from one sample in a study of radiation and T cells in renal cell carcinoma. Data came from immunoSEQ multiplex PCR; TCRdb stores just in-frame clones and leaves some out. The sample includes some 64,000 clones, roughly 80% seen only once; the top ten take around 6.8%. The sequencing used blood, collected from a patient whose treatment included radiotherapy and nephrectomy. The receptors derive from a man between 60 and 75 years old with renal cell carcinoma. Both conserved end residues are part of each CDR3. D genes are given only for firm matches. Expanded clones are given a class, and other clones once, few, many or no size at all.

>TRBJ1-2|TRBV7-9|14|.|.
TGTGCCAGCAGCTTAGACCGGGGCGACTATGGCTACACCTTC
CASSLDRGDYGYTF
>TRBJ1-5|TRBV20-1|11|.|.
TGCAGTGCCTCCGACCCGCGAGGTCAGCATTTT
CSASDPRGQHF
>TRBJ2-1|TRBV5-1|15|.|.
TGCGCCAGCAGTGGGGGCATCGGCTCCTACAATGAGCAGTTCTTC
CASSGGIGSYNEQFF
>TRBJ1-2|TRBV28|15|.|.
TGTGCCAGCAGTATTACGGGACGTACTAACTATGGCTACACCTTC
CASSITGRTNYGYTF
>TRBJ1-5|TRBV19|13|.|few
TGTGCCAGTAGTATAGCTGGGGATCAGCCCCAGCATTTT
CASSIAGDQPQHF
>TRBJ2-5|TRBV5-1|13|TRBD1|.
TGCGCCAGCAGCCTGTGGACAGGCGAGACCCAGTACTTC
CASSLWTGETQYF
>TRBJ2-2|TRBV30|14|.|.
TGTGCCTGGAGTGGGAGGGTACAAACCGGGGAGCTGTTTTTT
CAWSGRVQTGELFF
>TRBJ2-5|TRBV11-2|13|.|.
TGTGCCACCCAGGGGGGCAGAAAAGAGACCCAGTACTTC
CATQGGRKETQYF
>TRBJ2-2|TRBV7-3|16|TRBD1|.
TGTGCCAGCAGCGAAAAGGGACAGGGAGGAACCGGGGAGCTGTTTTTT
CASSEKGQGGTGELFF
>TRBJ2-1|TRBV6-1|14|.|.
TGTGCCAGCAGGCCCCAGGGGTCCGGGAGTGAGCAGTTCTTC
CASRPQGSGSEQFF
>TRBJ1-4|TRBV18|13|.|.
TGTGCCAGCTCCCGGACAGAAAATGAAAAACTGTTTTTT
CASSRTENEKLFF
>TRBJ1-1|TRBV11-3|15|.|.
TGTGCCAGCAGCTTAGCCCCAGGACTCCCTTGGTCTGCTTTCTTT
CASSLAPGLPWSAFF
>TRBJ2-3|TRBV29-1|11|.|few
TGCAGCGGTCGGATTACAGATACGCAGTATTTT
CSGRITDTQYF
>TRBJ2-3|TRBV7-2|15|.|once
TGTGCCAGCAGCCCCGAGGGCAGGAGCACAGATACGCAGTATTTT
CASSPEGRSTDTQYF